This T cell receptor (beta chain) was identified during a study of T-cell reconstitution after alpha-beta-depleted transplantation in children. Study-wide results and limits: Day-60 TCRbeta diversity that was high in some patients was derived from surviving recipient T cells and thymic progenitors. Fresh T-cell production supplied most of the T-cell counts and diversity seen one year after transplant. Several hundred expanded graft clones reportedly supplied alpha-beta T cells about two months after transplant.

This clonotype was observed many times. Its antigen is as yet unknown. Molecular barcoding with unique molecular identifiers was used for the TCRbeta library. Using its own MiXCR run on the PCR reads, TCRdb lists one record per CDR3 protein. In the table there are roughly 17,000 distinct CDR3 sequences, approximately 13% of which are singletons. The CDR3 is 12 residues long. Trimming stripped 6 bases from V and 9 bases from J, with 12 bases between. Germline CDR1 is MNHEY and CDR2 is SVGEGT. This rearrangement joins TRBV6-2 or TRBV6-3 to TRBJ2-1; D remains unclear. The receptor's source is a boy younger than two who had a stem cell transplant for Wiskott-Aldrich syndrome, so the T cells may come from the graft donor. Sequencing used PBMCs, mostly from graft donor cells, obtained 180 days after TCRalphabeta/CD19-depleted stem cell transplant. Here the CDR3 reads CASSISWGEQFF. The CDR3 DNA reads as TGTGCCAGCAGCATCTCCTGGGGTGAGCAGTTCTTC.